This TCR beta chain was captured by sequencing in a study of cytomegalovirus exposure and HLA in healthy donors. Sequencing was performed with immunoSEQ multiplex PCR; in TCRdb, only in-frame clones are kept and a portion is missing. The sample contains approximately 180,000 clones, 85% to 90% of which appear only once. Trimming cost V 2 bases and J 1 base; bases outside gene matches: 4. CDR3 length: 16 residues. Germline CDR1 SGHVS, CDR2 FQNEAQ. The chain combines TRBV7-8 with TRBJ1-3; TRBD1 matches at 8 bases. Sequenced material: PBMCs. The TCR comes from a woman aged 25 to 39 in good health and CMV-seronegative. The CDR3 coding sequence is TGTGCCAGCAGCTTACCCGGACAGGGTTCTGGAAACACCATATATTTT. It yields the protein CASSLPGQGSGNTIYF.